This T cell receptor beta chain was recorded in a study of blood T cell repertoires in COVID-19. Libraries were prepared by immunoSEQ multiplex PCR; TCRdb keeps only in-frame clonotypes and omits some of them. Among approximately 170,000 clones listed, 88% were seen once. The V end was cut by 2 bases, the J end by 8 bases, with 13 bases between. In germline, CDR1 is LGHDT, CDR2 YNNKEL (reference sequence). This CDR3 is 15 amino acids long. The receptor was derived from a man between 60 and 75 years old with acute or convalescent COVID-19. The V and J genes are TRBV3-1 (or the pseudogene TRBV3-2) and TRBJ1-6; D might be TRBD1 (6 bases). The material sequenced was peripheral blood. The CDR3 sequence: CASSQSRGADSPLHF. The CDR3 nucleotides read TGTGCCAGCAGCCAATCTCGGGGGGCGGATTCACCCCTCCACTTT.